This is a list of T cell receptor beta chains from one sample in a study of blood T cells in healthy people across ages. Using its own MiXCR run on the 5' RACE reads, TCRdb lists one record per CDR3 protein. The data hold hundreds of thousands of distinct CDR3 sequences, with approximately 59% observed a single time. Sequences were obtained from blood. These receptors all stem from a man between 60 and 70 years old in good health. Each CDR3 is given with its conserved first and last residue. D genes are given only for firm matches. Clone sizes are given selectively: once, few, many, or a class where the clone is expanded.

>TRBV24-1|14|-|TRBJ2-1|many
TGTGCCACCAGTGATTTCCGGTGGGTCAATGAGCAGTTCTTC
CATSDFRWVNEQFF
>TRBV5-4|16|TRBD2|TRBJ2-3|-
TGTGCCAGCAGCTCCCCGGCGGGGGTCGCCACAGATACGCAGTATTTT
CASSSPAGVATDTQYF
>TRBV6-1|15|TRBD1|TRBJ2-7|-
TGTGCCAGCAGAGCGAACGGACAGGACGCCTACGAGCAGTACTTC
CASRANGQDAYEQYF
>TRBV21-1|19|-|TRBJ2-6|-
TGTGCCAGCAGCCATAGGACAGGGCGTGTTACTCCTGGGGCCAACGTCCTGACTTTC
CASSHRTGRVTPGANVLTF
>TRBV2|14|-|TRBJ2-5|-
TGTGCCAGCAGTGAAACCCAGAGGAGAGAGACCCAGTACTTC
CASSETQRRETQYF
>TRBV6-1|14|-|TRBJ2-1|few
TGTGCCACTGACCCAGGGGTTTCCTACAATGAGCAGTTCTTC
CATDPGVSYNEQFF
>TRBV12-3/TRBV12-4|14|TRBD1|TRBJ1-5|-
TGTGCCAGCAGTCCACACAGGGGGCTTCAGCCCCAGCATTTT
CASSPHRGLQPQHF
>TRBV29-1|12|-|TRBJ2-3|once
TGCAGCGCACAAGCCACAGGGAGCACGCAGTATTTT
CSAQATGSTQYF
>TRBV5-1|14|-|TRBJ1-2|-
TGCGCCAGCAGCTTGGGAGTCTATAACTATGGCTACACCTTC
CASSLGVYNYGYTF
>TRBV6-2/TRBV6-3|14|-|TRBJ1-1|-
TGTGCCAGCAGTTACACGGGGCTTAACACTGAAGCTTTCTTT
CASSYTGLNTEAFF
>TRBV12-3/TRBV12-4|16|TRBD2|TRBJ2-3|-
TGTGCCAGCATCCCGGGGACTAGCGGCGTCACAGATACGCAGTATTTT
CASIPGTSGVTDTQYF
>TRBV5-6|15|-|TRBJ2-7|-
TGTGCCGGCAGCTTAAGGGGACAAGGCTCCTACGAGCAGTACTTC
CAGSLRGQGSYEQYF